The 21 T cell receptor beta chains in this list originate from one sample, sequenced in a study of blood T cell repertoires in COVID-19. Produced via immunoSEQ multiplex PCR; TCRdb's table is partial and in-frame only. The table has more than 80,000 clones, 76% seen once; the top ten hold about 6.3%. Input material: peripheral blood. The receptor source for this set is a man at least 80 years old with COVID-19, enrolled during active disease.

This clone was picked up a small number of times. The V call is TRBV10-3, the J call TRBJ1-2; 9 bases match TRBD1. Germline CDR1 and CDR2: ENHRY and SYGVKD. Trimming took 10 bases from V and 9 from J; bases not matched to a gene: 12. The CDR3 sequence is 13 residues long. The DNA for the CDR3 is TGTGCCAGCCGGGACAGGGAGAGTGAGCGCTACACCTTC. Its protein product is CASRDRESERYTF.

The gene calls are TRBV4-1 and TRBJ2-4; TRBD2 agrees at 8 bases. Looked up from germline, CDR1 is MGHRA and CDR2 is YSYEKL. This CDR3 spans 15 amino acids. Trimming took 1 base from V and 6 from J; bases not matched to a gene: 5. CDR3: CASSQAPGGANIQYF. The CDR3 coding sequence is TGCGCCAGCAGCCAAGCGCCGGGAGGGGCAAACATTCAGTACTTC.

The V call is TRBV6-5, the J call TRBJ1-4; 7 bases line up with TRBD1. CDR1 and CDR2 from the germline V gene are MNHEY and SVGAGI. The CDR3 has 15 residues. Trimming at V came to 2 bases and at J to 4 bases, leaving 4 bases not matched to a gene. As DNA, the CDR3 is TGTGCCAGCAGTTACATCCGGGACAGTAATGAAAAACTGTTTTTT. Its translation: CASSYIRDSNEKLFF.

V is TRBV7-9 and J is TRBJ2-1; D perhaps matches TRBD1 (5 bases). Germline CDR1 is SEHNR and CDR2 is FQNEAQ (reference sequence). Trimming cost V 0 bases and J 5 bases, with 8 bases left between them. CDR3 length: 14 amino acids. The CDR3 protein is CASSLADRHNEQFF. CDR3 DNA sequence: TGTGCCAGCAGCTTAGCTGACAGACACAATGAGCAGTTCTTC. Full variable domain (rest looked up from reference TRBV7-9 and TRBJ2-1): DTGVSQNPRHKITKRGQNVTFRCDPISEHNRLYWYRQTLGQGPEFLTYFQNEAQLEKSRLLSDRFSAERPKGSFSTLEIQRTEQGDSAMYLCASSLADRHNEQFFGPGTRLTVL.

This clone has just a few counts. For the CDR3, the DNA is TGTGCCAGCAGCTCATCCCAGGGGGCCTACGAGCAGTACTTC. This gives the protein CASSSSQGAYEQYF. The chain couples TRBV7-2 to TRBJ2-7; 7 bases fit TRBD1. Unmatched junction bases numbered 5, after V lost 4 bases and J lost 2 bases. CDR1 is SGHTA, CDR2 FQGNSA, per germline. This CDR3 has 14 amino acids.

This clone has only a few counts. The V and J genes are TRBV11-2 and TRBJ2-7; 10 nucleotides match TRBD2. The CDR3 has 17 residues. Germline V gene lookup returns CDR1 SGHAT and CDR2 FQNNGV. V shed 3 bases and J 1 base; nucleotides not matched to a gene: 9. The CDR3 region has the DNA TGTGCCAGCAGCTTCGAGACTAGCGGGTGGGTGTCCTACGAGCAGTACTTC. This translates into CASSFETSGWVSYEQYF.

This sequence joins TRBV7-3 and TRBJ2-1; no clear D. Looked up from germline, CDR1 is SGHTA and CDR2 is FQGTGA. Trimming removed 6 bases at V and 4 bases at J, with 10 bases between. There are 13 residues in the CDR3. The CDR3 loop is CASSSTSYNEQFF. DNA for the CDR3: TGTGCCAGCAGTTCCACTTCTTACAATGAGCAGTTCTTC.

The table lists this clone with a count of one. CDR3 nucleotide sequence: TGTGCCAGTAGTATAGCCCTGTCATCTAGCCATGGAAACACCATATATTTT. Translated, it gives CASSIALSSSHGNTIYF. This chain joins TRBV19 and TRBJ1-3; no clear D. The CDR3 runs to 17 residues. V lost 1 base and J 3 bases, leaving 16 bases between the germline ends. The germline V gene encodes CDR1 LNHDA and CDR2 SQIVND (reference sequence).

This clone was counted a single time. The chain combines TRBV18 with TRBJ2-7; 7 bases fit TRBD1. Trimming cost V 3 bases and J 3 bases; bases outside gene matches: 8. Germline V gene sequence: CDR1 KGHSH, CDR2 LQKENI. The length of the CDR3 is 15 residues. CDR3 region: CASSPPSQGNYEQYF. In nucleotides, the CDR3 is TGTGCCAGCTCACCTCCGTCACAGGGGAACTACGAGCAGTACTTC.

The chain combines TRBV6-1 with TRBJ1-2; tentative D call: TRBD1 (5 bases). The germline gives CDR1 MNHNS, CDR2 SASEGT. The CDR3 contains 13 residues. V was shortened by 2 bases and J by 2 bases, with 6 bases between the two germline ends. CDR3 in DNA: TGTGCCAGCAGTGAAAACAGGAACTATGGCTACACCTTC. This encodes CASSENRNYGYTF.

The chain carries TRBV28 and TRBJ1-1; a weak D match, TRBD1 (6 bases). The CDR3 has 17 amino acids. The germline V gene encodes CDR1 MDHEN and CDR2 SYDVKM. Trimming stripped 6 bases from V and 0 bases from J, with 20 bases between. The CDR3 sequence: CASSAHGGGPMNTEAFF. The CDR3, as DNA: TGTGCCAGCAGCGCGCACGGGGGGGGCCCTATGAACACTGAAGCTTTCTTT.

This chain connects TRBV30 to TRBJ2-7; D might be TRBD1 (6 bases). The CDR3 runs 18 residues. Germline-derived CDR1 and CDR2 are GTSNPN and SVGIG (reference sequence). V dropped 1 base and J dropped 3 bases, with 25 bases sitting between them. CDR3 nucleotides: TGTGCCTGGAGTGGGTCACGATCAACACTCCCACAGGGCTACGAGCAGTACTTC. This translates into CAWSGSRSTLPQGYEQYF. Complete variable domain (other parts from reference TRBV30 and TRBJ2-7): SQTIHQWPATLVQPVGSPLSLECTVEGTSNPNLYWYRQAAGRGLQLLFYSVGIGQISSEVPQNLSASRPQDRQFILSSKKLLLSDSGFYLCAWSGSRSTLPQGYEQYFGPGTRLTVT.

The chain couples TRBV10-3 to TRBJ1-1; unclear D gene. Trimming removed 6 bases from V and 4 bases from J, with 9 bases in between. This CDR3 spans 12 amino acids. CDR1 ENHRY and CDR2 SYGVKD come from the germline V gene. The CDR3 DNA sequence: TGTGCCATCAGCCAGGAGGGCACTGAAGCTTTCTTT. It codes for CAISQEGTEAFF.

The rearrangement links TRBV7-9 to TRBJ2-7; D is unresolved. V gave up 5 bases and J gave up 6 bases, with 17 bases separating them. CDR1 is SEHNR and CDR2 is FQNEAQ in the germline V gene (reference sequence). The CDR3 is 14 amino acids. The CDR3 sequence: CASSAPGGLGEQYF. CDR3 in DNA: TGTGCCAGCAGCGCCCCCGGTGGGCTTGGCGAGCAGTACTTC.

This chain's CDR3 is CASSVDLGHSYEQYF. The DNA for the CDR3 is TGTGCCAGTAGTGTCGACCTGGGGCACTCCTACGAGCAGTACTTC. The V gene is TRBV19, the J gene TRBJ2-7; D is perhaps TRBD1 (5 bases). The CDR3 loop spans 15 amino acids. Germline lookup yields CDR1 LNHDA and CDR2 SQIVND (reference sequence). V lost 5 bases, J lost 0 bases, and 14 bases lay in between.

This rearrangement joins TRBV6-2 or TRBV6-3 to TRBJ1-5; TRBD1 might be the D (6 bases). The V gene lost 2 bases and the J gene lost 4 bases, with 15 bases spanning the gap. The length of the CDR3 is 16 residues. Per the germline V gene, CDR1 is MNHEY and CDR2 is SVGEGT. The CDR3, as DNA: TGTGCCAGCAGTTACGGCAGGGGCCCCACTAATCAGCCCCAGCATTTT. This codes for CASSYGRGPTNQPQHF.

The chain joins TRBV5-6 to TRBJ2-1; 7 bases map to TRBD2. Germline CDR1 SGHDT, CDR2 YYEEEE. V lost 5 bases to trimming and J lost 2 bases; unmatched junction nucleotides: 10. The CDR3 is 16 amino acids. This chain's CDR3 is CASSRERDIAYNEQFF. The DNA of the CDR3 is TGTGCCAGCAGTCGCGAGCGGGATATAGCCTACAATGAGCAGTTCTTC.

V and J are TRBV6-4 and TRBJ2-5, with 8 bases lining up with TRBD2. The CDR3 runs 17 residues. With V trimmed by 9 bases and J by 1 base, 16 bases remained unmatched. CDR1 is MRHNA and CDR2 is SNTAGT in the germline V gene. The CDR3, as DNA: TGTGCCAGTGCAATGAAGGCGGCTAGCGGGCCCCAAGAGACCCAGTACTTC. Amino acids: CASAMKAASGPQETQYF.

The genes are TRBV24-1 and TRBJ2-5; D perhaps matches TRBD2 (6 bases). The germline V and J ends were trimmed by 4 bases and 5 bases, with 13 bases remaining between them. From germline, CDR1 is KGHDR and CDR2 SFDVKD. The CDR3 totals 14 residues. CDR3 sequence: CATSESGRGETQYF. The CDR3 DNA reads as TGTGCCACCAGTGAGTCCGGGAGAGGGGAGACCCAGTACTTC.

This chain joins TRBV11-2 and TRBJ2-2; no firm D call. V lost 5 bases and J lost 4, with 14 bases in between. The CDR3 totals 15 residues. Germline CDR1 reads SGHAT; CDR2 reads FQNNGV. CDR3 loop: CASSRVAGSTGELFF. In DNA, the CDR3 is TGTGCCAGCAGCCGCGTTGCAGGCTCCACCGGGGAGCTGTTTTTT.

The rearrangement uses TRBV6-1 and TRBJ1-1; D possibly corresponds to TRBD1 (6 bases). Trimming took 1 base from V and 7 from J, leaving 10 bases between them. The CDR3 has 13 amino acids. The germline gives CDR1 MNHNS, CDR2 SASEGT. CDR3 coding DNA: TGTGCCAGCAGTGAAGGGGGGCATCTTGAAGCTTTCTTT. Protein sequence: CASSEGGHLEAFF.